The T cell receptor beta chain described here comes from a study of siplizumab effects on memory and regulatory T cells. Notes on the study in general: The study found naive T cells seemingly more diverse than memory cells and seemingly major alloresponse contributors. To unstimulated subsets, only a minor fraction of alloreactive clones could be mapped.

As for this clone: Its antigen is not identified.

Using immunoSEQ multiplex PCR, the repertoire was profiled, and TCRdb retains in-frame clones only, with some absent. The sample lists approximately 100,000 clones; 75% to 95% were seen once. Germline lookup yields CDR1 WNHNN and CDR2 SYGVQD (reference sequence). The CDR3 is 13 residues long. The germline V and J ends were trimmed by 0 bases and 13 bases, with 10 bases remaining between them. This chain links TRBV10-1 with TRBJ1-6; the D is unclear. The receptor was derived from a human donor in good health. Some clones in this sample may be carry-over from other donors' samples. Sequencing was done on a sample of CD4+ T cells sorted from blood. CDR3 protein: CASSESNYSPLHF. The CDR3 DNA follows: TGCGCCAGCAGTGAGTCGAATTACTCCCCCCTCCACTTT.